The sequence of this T cell receptor (beta chain) was determined in a study of untreated major depressive disorder. Notes on the study in general: CD4+ T cells from depressed patients used TRBV05-01 (Vbeta 5.1) more often than controls. Private clones made up every subject's top five TRBV05-01 clones.

For sex, age, current smoking status and body mass index, every depressed patient had a pairwise-matched non-depressed control. Blood, about 30 ml, was drawn into EDTA tubes. From thawed PBMCs, CD4+ T cells were purified by negative selection. The CDR3 loop spans 15 amino acids. With 5 bases clipped from V and 6 bases from J, the junction kept 7 bases outside the gene matches. Germline loops: CDR1 MNHEY, CDR2 SVGAGI. For this clone: Antigen specificity is unknown.

The data were produced by immunoSEQ multiplex PCR, yet TCRdb's version contains in-frame clones alone and is incomplete. The sample has around 13,000 clones; about 90% are singletons. Material: CD4+ T cells from PBMCs. The TCR was taken from a young man with major depressive disorder. The chain recombines TRBV6-5 with TRBJ2-1; 10 bases fit TRBD2. CDR3 DNA sequence: TGTGCCAGCAGTCCGTCAAGCGGGGGGGCCAATGAGCAGTTCTTC. Protein sequence: CASSPSSGGANEQFF.